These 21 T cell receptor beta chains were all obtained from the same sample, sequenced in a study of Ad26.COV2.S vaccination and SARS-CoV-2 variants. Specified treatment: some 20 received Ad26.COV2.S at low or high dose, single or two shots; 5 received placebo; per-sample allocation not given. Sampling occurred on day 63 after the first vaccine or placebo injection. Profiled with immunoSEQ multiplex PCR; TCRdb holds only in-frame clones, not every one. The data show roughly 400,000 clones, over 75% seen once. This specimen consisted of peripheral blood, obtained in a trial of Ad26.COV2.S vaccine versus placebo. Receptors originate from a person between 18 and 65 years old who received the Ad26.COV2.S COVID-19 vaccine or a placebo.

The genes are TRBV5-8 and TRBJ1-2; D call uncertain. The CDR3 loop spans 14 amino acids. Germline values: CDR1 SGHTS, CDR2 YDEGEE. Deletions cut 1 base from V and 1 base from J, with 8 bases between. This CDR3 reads CASSLFTVNYGYTF. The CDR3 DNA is TGTGCCAGCAGCTTGTTTACAGTTAACTATGGCTACACCTTC.

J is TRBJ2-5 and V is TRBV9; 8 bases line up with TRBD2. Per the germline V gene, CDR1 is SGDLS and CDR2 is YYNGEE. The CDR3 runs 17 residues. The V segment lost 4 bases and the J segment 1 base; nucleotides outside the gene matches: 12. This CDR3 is CASSFRGGRTSQETQYF. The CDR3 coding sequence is TGTGCCAGCAGCTTCCGGGGGGGACGGACGAGCCAAGAGACCCAGTACTTC.

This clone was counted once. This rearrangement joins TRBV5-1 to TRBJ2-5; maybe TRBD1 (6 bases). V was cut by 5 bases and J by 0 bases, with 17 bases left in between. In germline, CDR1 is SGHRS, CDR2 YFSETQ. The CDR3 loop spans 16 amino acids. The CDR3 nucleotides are TGCGCCAGCAGTCTTCTCCCAGGGGATTACCAAGAGACCCAGTACTTC. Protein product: CASSLLPGDYQETQYF.

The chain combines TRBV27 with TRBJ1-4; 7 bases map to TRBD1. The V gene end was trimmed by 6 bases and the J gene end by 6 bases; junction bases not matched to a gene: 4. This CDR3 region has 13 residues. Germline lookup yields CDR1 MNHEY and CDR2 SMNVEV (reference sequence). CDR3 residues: CASSPGTDEKLFF. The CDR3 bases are TGTGCCAGCAGCCCAGGGACAGATGAAAAACTGTTTTTT.

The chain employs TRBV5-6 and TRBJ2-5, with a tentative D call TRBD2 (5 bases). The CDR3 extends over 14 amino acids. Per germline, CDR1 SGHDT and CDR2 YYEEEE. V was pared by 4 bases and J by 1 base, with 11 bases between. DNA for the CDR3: TGTGCCAGCAGCCAGGCCGGGATCCAAGAGACCCAGTACTTC. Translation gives CASSQAGIQETQYF.

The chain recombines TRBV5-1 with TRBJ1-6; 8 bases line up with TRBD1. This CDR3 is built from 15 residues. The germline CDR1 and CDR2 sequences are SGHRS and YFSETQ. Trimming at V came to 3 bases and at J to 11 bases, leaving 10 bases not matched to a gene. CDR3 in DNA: TGCGCCAGCAGCTCCCGGACAGGGACAAGTGCACCCCTCCACTTT. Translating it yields CASSSRTGTSAPLHF.

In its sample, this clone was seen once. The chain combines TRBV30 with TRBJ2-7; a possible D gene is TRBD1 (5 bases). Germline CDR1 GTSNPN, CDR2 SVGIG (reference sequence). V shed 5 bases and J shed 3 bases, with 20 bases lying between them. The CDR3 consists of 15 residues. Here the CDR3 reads CAWDEGQGIRYEQYF. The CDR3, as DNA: TGTGCCTGGGACGAAGGGCAGGGCATTCGCTACGAGCAGTACTTC.

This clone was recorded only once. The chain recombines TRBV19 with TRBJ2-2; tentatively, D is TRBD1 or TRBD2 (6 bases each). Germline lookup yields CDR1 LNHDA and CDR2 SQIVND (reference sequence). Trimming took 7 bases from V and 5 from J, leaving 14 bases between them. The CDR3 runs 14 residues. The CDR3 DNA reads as TGTGCCAGTAAGGGGGGCCCTGGGACCGGGGAGCTGTTTTTT. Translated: CASKGGPGTGELFF.

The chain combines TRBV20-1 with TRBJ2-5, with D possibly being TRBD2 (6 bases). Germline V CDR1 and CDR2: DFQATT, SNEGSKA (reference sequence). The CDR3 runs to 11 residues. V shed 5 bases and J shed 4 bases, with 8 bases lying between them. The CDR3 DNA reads TGCAGTGCTCTGGGAGGAGAGACCCAGTACTTC. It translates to CSALGGETQYF.

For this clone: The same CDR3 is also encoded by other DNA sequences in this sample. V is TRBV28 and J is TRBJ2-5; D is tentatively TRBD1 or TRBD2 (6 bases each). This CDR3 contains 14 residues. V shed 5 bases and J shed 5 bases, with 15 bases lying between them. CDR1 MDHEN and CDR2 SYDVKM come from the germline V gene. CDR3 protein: CASSPGGGAETQYF. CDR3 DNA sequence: TGTGCCAGCAGTCCCGGGGGCGGTGCGGAGACCCAGTACTTC.

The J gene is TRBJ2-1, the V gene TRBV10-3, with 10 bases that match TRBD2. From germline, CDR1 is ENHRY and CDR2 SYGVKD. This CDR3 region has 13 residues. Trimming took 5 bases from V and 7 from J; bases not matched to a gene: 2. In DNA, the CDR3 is TGTGCCATCAGTCCTAGCGGGGGTAATGAGCAGTTCTTC. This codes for CAISPSGGNEQFF.

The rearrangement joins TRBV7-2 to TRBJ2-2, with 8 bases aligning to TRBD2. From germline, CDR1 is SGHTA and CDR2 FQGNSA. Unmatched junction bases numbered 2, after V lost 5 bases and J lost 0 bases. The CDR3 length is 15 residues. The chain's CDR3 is CASSAGLANTGELFF. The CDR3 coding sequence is TGTGCCAGCAGCGCGGGACTAGCGAACACCGGGGAGCTGTTTTTT.

The CDR3 protein is CATTRDRGTSPLHF. The CDR3 DNA is TGTGCCACCACCCGGGACAGGGGTACTTCACCCCTCCACTTT. This rearrangement joins TRBV28 to TRBJ1-6; 10 bases match TRBD1. The germline gives CDR1 MDHEN, CDR2 SYDVKM. The trim removed 10 bases at V and 9 bases at J, leaving 9 bases unmatched. The CDR3 sequence is 14 residues long.

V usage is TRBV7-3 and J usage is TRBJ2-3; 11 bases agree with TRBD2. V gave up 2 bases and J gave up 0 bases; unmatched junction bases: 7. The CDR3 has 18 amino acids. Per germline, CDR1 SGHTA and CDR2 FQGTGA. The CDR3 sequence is CASSLGLGTSGSTDTQYF. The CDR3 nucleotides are TGTGCCAGCAGCTTAGGACTCGGGACTAGCGGTAGCACAGATACGCAGTATTTT.

As DNA, the CDR3 is TGCGCCAGCAGCTTGGGGTGGGGTAGTACTGAAGCTTTCTTT. It specifies CASSLGWGSTEAFF. The genes are TRBV5-1 and TRBJ1-1; D is unclear. Germline CDR1 reads SGHRS; CDR2 reads YFSETQ. The CDR3 sequence is 14 residues long. The ends were cut back, 0 bases at V and 5 bases at J, with 11 bases in the middle.

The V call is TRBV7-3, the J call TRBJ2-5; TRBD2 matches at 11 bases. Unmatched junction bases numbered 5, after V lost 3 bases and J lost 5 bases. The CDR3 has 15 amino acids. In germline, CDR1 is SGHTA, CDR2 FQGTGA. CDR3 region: CASSFSGRAGETQYF. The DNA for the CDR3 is TGTGCCAGCAGCTTTAGCGGGAGGGCCGGGGAGACCCAGTACTTC.

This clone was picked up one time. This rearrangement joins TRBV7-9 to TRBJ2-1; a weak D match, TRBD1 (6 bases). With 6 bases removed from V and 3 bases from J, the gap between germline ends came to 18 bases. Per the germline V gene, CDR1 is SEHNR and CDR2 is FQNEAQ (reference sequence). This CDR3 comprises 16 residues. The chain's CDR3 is CASSKGVGNVYNEQFF. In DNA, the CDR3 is TGTGCCAGCAGTAAGGGGGTTGGCAATGTCTACAATGAGCAGTTCTTC. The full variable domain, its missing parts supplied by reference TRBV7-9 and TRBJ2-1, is DTGVSQNPRHKITKRGQNVTFRCDPISEHNRLYWYRQTLGQGPEFLTYFQNEAQLEKSRLLSDRFSAERPKGSFSTLEIQRTEQGDSAMYLCASSKGVGNVYNEQFFGPGTRLTVL.

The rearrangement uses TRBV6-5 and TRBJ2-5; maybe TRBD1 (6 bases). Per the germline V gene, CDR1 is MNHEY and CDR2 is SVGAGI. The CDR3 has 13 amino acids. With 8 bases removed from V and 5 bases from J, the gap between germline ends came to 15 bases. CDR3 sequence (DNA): TGTGCCAGCGCAGGGGTCAGGAGGGAGACCCAGTACTTC. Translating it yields CASAGVRRETQYF.

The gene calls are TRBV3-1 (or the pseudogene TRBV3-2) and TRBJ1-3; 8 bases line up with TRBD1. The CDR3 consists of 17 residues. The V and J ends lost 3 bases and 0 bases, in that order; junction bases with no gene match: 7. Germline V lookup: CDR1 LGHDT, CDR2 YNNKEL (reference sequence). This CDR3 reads CASSHQTGAASGNTIYF. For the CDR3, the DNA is TGTGCCAGCAGCCATCAGACAGGGGCGGCCTCTGGAAACACCATATATTTT.

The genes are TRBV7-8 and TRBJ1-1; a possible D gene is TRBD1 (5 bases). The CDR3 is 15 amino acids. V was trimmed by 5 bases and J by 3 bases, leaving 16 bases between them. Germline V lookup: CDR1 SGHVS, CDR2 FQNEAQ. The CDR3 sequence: CASSRDSSSYTEAFF. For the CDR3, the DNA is TGTGCCAGCAGCCGAGACAGCTCCTCGTACACTGAAGCTTTCTTT.

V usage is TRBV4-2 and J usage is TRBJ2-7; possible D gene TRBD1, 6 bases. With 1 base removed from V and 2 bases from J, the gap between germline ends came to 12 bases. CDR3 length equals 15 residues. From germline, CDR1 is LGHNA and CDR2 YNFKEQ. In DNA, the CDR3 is TGTGCCAGCAGCCAAGTGGCGGACAGTCCCTACGAGCAGTACTTC. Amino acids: CASSQVADSPYEQYF.